This TCR beta chain was sequenced during a study of molecular identifiers for immune sequencing clone quantification. The germline CDR1 and CDR2 sequences are LGHNA and YSLEER. V lost 0 bases and J 8 bases, leaving 14 bases between the germline ends. The CDR3 runs to 15 residues. TCRdb re-called the PCR reads with MiXCR, one entry per CDR3 protein. The top ten hold 0.6% to 0.9% of the sample, which has about 630,000 distinct CDR3 sequences, around 25% seen once. The receptor was isolated from a human donor in good health. Some libraries in this study had Jurkat cell RNA spiked in. Specimen: naive CD8+ T cells from blood, with Jurkat cell RNA spiked in. Subset in this sample: FACS-sorted CD8+CD4-CCR7+CD45RA+ naive T cells. The rearrangement joins TRBV4-3 to TRBJ2-1; tentatively, D is TRBD1 (6 bases). The CDR3 sequence: CASSQETGTIYEQFF. CDR3 DNA: TGCGCCAGCAGCCAAGAAACCGGGACAATCTATGAGCAGTTCTTC.